The 3 T cell receptor beta chains given below trace back to one sample, sequenced in a study of cytomegalovirus exposure and HLA in healthy donors. This PCR relied on a set of 60 Vbeta primers and 13 Jbeta primers. The method was immunoSEQ multiplex PCR; TCRdb's version includes in-frame clones alone and lacks a portion of them. Its table records 170,000 or so clones. Source material: PBMCs. All receptors derive from a man aged 25-40 years in good health and CMV-seronegative.

The chain combines TRBV10-3 with TRBJ2-6; unclear D gene. Germline CDR1 is ENHRY and CDR2 is SYGVKD. The CDR3 runs 16 residues. V was shortened by 10 bases and J by 0 bases, with 16 bases between the two germline ends. DNA for the CDR3: TGTGCCACCCAGGCATACCTTTCCTCTGGGGCCAACGTCCTGACTTTC. This translates into CATQAYLSSGANVLTF.

The CDR3 protein is CSVEAERYGYTF. DNA of the CDR3: TGCAGCGTTGAGGCAGAGCGCTATGGCTACACCTTC. The chain is built from TRBV29-1 and TRBJ1-2; D remains ambiguous. Germline V CDR1 and CDR2: SQVTM, ANQGSEA. The CDR3 contains 12 residues. Trimming removed 3 bases from V and 4 bases from J, with 9 bases in between. Supplemented by reference TRBV29-1 and TRBJ1-2, the full variable domain reads SAVISQKPSRDICQRGTSLTIQCQVDSQVTMMFWYRQQPGQSLTLIATANQGSEATYESGFVIDKFPISRPNLTFSTLTVSNMSPEDSSIYLCSVEAERYGYTFGSGTRLTVV.

The chain has TRBV11-2 and TRBJ1-2, with D unresolved. This CDR3 spans 12 amino acids. Germline V gives CDR1 SGHAT, CDR2 FQNNGV. V gave up 1 base and J gave up 6 bases, with 6 bases separating them. This chain's CDR3 is CASSLGANGYTF. The DNA for the CDR3 is TGTGCCAGCAGCTTAGGGGCAAATGGCTACACCTTC.